The present T cell receptor (beta chain) was sequenced within a study of cytomegalovirus exposure and HLA in healthy donors. Whole-study results and caveats: According to the study, 150 to 200 TCR beta chains were cytomegalovirus-associated. Immune exposure information comprised only CMV serostatus. In a later analysis, across HLA loci, associated TCR counts were highest for DRB1, lowest for HLA-C.

V trimming: 1 base; J trimming: 8 bases; junction bases outside the gene matches: 12. Germline V gene sequence: CDR1 LGHNA, CDR2 YSLEER. The length of the CDR3 is 16 residues. The PCR ran on 60 Vbeta and 13 Jbeta primers. Data came from immunoSEQ multiplex PCR; TCRdb stores just in-frame clones and leaves some out. The sample includes 35,000 to 50,000 clones, around two thirds of them seen just once. Comment on this clone: What it recognizes is unknown.

The chain joins TRBV4-3 to TRBJ1-2; 8 bases fit TRBD1. The receptor comes from a human donor in good health. What was sequenced was PBMCs. The CDR3 spells CASSQVSGQGALGYTF. The CDR3, as DNA: TGCGCCAGCAGCCAAGTATCGGGGCAGGGGGCCCTCGGCTACACCTTC.